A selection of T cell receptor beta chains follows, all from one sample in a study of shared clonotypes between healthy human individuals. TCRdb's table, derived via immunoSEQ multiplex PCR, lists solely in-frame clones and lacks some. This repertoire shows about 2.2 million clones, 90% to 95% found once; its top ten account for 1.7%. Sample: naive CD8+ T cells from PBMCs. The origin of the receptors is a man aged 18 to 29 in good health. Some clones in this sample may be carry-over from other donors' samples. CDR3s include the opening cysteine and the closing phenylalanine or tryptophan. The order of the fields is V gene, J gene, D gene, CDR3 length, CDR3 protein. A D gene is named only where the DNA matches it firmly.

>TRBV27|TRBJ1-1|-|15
CASRVGFGLTSEAFF
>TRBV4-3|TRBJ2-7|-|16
CASSQVLGTPAYEQYF
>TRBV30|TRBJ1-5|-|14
CAWRGDDGNQPQHF
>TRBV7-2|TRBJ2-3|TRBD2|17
CASSLAKGTSGTDTQYF
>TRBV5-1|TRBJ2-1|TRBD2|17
CASSSETSGSFYNEQFF
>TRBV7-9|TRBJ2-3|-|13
CASSSSVADTQYF
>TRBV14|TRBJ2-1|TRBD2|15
CASSGIGTSGNEQFF
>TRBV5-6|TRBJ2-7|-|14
CASSLGAGYYEQYF
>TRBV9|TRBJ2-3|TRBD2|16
CASSPGRVPSTDTQYF
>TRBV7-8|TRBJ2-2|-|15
CASSWRPTPVGELFF
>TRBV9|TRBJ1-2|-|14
CASSVGGRGYGYTF
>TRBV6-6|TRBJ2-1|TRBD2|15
CASTLGTSGAWGQFF
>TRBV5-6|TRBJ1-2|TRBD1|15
CASSLNWQGAGGYTF
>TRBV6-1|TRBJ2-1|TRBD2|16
CASSEGTSGYNNEQFF
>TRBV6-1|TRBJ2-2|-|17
CASSESLPGAGTGELFF
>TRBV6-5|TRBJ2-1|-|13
CASSYRGWPEQFF
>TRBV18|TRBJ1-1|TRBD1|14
CASSPGQVNTEAFF
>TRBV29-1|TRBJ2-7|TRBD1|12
CSIGQGVYEQYF
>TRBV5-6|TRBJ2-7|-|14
CASSFLRGPYEQYF
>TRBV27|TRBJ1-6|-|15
CASSFQDGYNSPLHF
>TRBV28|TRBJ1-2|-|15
CASSGVIRANYGYTF
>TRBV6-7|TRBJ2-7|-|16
CASSYPNKGLNYEQYF
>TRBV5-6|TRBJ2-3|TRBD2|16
CASSQELADSTDTQYF
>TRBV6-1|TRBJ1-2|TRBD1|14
CASRSGGVDYGYTF
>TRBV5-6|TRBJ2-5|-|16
CASSLDLTGYQETQYF
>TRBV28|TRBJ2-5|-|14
CASSPARYQETQYF
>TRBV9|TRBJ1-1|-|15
CASSGPLTGNTEAFF
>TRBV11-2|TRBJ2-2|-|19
CASSWGTAGKRRNTGELFF
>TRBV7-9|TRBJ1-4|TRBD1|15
CASSPGQGSGEKLFF
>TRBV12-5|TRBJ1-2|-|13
CASDEGSNYGYTF
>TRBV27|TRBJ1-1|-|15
CASSLLWASGTEAFF
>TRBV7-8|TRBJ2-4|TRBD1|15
CASSLYGQGENIQYF
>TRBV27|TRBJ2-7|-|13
CASRGTLGYEQYF
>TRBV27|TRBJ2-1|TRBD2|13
CASSSLAGGPKFF
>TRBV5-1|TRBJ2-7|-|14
CASSLASGTYEQYF
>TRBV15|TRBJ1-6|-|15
CATSRDGGLGSSLHF
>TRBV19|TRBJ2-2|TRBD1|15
CASSRGQGYTGELFF
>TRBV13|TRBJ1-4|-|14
CASSLGPTNEKLFF
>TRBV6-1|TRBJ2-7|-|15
CASSEVGTASYEQYF
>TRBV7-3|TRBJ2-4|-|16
CASSLIVASGKNIQYF
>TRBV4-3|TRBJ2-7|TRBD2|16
CASSQDRAGGPHEQYF
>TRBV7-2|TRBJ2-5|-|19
CASSLLAMGKAPGEETQYF
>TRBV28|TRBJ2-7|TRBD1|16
CASSLYSGQGFHEQYF
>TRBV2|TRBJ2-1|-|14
CASLNRANIGGQFF
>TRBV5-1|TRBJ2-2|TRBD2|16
CASSSLAGGYTGELFF
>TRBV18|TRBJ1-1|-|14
CASSPPVRNTEAFF
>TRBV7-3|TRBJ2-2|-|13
CASSPIGTGELFF
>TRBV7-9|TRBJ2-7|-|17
CASSLATAISSSYEQYF
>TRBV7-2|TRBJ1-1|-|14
CASSSLASNTEAFF
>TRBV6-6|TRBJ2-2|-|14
CASSGGRNTGELFF
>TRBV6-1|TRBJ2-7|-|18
CASSVIPGMGGTPYEQYF
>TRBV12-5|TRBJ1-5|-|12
CASAQDGEPQHF
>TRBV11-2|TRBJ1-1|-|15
CASSLGDRWGTEAFF
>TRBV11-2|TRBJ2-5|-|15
CASSGPGWGQETQYF